The clone carrying this T cell receptor (beta chain) has just a few counts. Its antigen is unidentified. Healthy bone marrow donors made up the donors. The source of the sample is a study of cytomegalovirus exposure and HLA in healthy donors. Germline V CDR1 and CDR2: LNHDA, SQIVND (reference sequence). J gave up 0 bases and V 5 bases, and 11 bases lay outside the gene matches. The CDR3 extends over 17 amino acids. Use of 60 Vbeta and 13 Jbeta primers characterized the PCR. The method was immunoSEQ multiplex PCR; TCRdb's version includes in-frame clones alone and lacks a portion of them. The data hold about 140,000 clones, with roughly 77% observed a single time. Study-level results: A few of the chains that were CMV-associated were confirmed in vitro to be specific for CMV antigens. A prior analysis recorded that most TCR beta V segments were productive about 87% or about 30% of the time.

The sequencing input was PBMCs. This clonotype originated in a young woman in good health and CMV-seronegative. V and J are TRBV19 and TRBJ2-3, with TRBD1 matching over 7 bases. The CDR3 DNA reads as TGTGCCAGTAGTCCTATCCGTGGGGACAGCAGCACAGATACGCAGTATTTT. Its translation is CASSPIRGDSSTDTQYF.